These 3 T cell receptor beta chains originate from one sample sequenced in a study of T cells after yellow fever vaccination. TCRdb passed the 5' RACE reads through MiXCR, listing each CDR3 protein once. The sample holds roughly 330,000 distinct CDR3 sequences, 6.8% seen once. The sample in question was PBMCs, obtained 45 days after the first yellow fever vaccination. The receptors originated from a man between 18 and 35 years old who received the YFV17D yellow fever vaccine.

This clonotype occurred many times. The J gene is TRBJ2-2, the V gene TRBV24-1; TRBD1 aligns across 7 bases. J was trimmed by 4 bases and V by 10 bases; bases with no gene match: 2. The length of the CDR3 is 12 residues. Germline V lookup: CDR1 KGHDR, CDR2 SFDVKD. The CDR3 spells CATGGPTGELFF. The CDR3 region has the DNA TGTGCCACAGGGGGCCCCACCGGGGAGCTGTTTTTT.

The rearrangement uses TRBV12-3 or TRBV12-4 and TRBJ1-3, with TRBD1 as a possible D gene (5 bases). Trimming removed 11 bases at V and 2 bases at J, with 16 bases between. The CDR3 extends over 14 amino acids. The CDR3 sequence: CAGQARAPGNTIYF. DNA of the CDR3: TGTGCCGGCCAGGCCAGGGCTCCTGGAAACACCATATATTTT.

This clonotype has more than one count but fewer than ten. The rearrangement links TRBV24-1 to TRBJ2-2; D uncertain. The germline V gene has CDR1 KGHDR and CDR2 SFDVKD. V gave up 12 bases and J gave up 2 bases, with 9 bases separating them. CDR3 length: 12 residues. As DNA, the CDR3 is TGTGCCGCCACACCTAACACCGGGGAGCTGTTTTTT. Its protein product is CAATPNTGELFF.